Each of the 14 T cell receptor beta chains below was sequenced from the same sample in a study of T cells expressing NK-cell markers. Following a re-call of the 5' RACE reads, TCRdb has one entry per CDR3 protein and lacks DNA. The listing contains hundreds of thousands of distinct CDR3 sequences. The sequenced sample was blood T cells: a sorted CD56 or NKG2C T cell subset, CD4+ or CD8+ T cells, or bulk PBMC T cells (not recorded which). These receptors were collected from a woman between 18 and 69 years old in good health.

The chain employs TRBV6-2 or TRBV6-3 and TRBJ2-1; TCRdb proposes TRBD1, but this gene call is untestable without DNA. CDR1 and CDR2 from the germline V gene are MNHEY and SVGEGT. CDR3 size: 16 residues. CDR3 amino acids: CASSYGMKGRRNEQFF.

The chain joins TRBV5-4 to TRBJ2-1; TCRdb gives TRBD1 as the D gene, but with no DNA this cannot be confirmed. The germline gives CDR1 SGHNT, CDR2 YYREEE (reference sequence). The CDR3 is made up of 16 amino acids. The CDR3 region is CASSPGGGASYNEQFF.

The chain links TRBV18 to TRBJ1-1. This CDR3 has 13 residues. Germline values: CDR1 KGHSH, CDR2 LQKENI. The CDR3 loop is CASSQLSNTEAFF. The full variable domain, completed using reference TRBV18 and TRBJ1-1, is NAGVMQNPRHLVRRRGQEARLRCSPMKGHSHVYWYRQLPEEGLKFMVYLQKENIIDESGMPKERFSAEFPKEGPSILRIQQVVRGDSAAYFCASSQLSNTEAFFGQGTRLTVV.

This chain joins TRBV19 and TRBJ1-5; checking the TCRdb D call of TRBD1 is not possible without DNA. The germline V gene has CDR1 LNHDA and CDR2 SQIVND (reference sequence). The CDR3 covers 18 residues. The CDR3 protein is CASSIDRTGSFGNQPQHF. Using reference TRBV19 and TRBJ1-5 for the parts outside the CDR3, the full variable domain is DGGITQSPKYLFRKEGQNVTLSCEQNLNHDAMYWYRQDPGQGLRLIYYSQIVNDFQKGDIAEGYSVSREKKESFPLTVTSAQKNPTAFYLCASSIDRTGSFGNQPQHFGDGTRLSIL.

The chain combines TRBV5-1 with TRBJ2-6. This CDR3 region has 13 residues. CDR1 is SGHRS and CDR2 is YFSETQ in the germline V gene. CDR3 sequence: CASSLAGTPLLTF.

The rearrangement uses TRBV29-1 and TRBJ2-5; no DNA is available, so the TRBD1 call from TCRdb remains unchecked. Germline V CDR1 and CDR2: SQVTM, ANQGSEA. The CDR3 extends over 12 amino acids. The CDR3 reads CSVWTGGETQYF.

V gene TRBV15 combines with J gene TRBJ2-4; the D call from TCRdb, TRBD2, cannot be confirmed without DNA. Germline V lookup: CDR1 LNHNV, CDR2 YYDKDF (reference sequence). The CDR3 extends over 14 amino acids. CDR3 in amino acids: CATKGGVAKNIQYF. Full variable domain (remainder filled in from reference TRBV15 and TRBJ2-4): DAMVIQNPRYQVTQFGKPVTLSCSQTLNHNVMYWYQQKSSQAPKLLFHYYDKDFNNEADTPDNFQSRRPNTSFCFLDIRSPGLGDTAMYLCATKGGVAKNIQYFGAGTRLSVL.

V usage is TRBV30 and J usage is TRBJ2-3; TCRdb selects TRBD2, and the lack of DNA leaves this call unchecked. The CDR3 is made up of 13 amino acids. CDR1 is GTSNPN, CDR2 SVGIG, per germline (reference sequence). The CDR3 protein is CAWAGGPTDTQYF. Full variable domain (rest looked up from reference TRBV30 and TRBJ2-3): SQTIHQWPATLVQPVGSPLSLECTVEGTSNPNLYWYRQAAGRGLQLLFYSVGIGQISSEVPQNLSASRPQDRQFILSSKKLLLSDSGFYLCAWAGGPTDTQYFGPGTRLTVL.

The rearrangement links TRBV20-1 to TRBJ2-5. CDR1 is DFQATT, CDR2 SNEGSKA, per germline (reference sequence). This CDR3 region has 11 residues. The CDR3 is CSARMGETQYF.

The chain joins TRBV7-6 to TRBJ1-4; the TCRdb D gene call, TRBD1, has no DNA to confirm it. The CDR3 covers 13 residues. Germline CDR1 is SGHVS and CDR2 is FNYEAQ. The CDR3 protein is CASSGTTGEKLFF.

The rearrangement joins TRBV25-1 to TRBJ1-4; TCRdb's D call, TRBD1, is unchecked because there is no DNA. Germline loops: CDR1 MGHDK, CDR2 SYGVNS. The CDR3 runs to 15 residues. CDR3 sequence reads: CASRRQGSTNEKLFF.

V is TRBV12-3 or TRBV12-4 and J is TRBJ2-1. The CDR3 consists of 13 residues. CDR3 region: CASSPDTYNEQFF.

The chain links TRBV3-1 to TRBJ1-2; the D call from TCRdb, TRBD1, cannot be confirmed without DNA. This CDR3 has 13 amino acids. The germline gives CDR1 LGHDT, CDR2 YNNKEL (reference sequence). CDR3 amino acids: CASSSTGNYGYTF.

This rearrangement joins TRBV29-1 to TRBJ1-5; the D gene TCRdb calls, TRBD1, cannot be checked with no DNA. Germline CDR1 is SQVTM and CDR2 is ANQGSEA. This CDR3 spans 13 amino acids. The CDR3 here is CSVGGQGHQPQHF.